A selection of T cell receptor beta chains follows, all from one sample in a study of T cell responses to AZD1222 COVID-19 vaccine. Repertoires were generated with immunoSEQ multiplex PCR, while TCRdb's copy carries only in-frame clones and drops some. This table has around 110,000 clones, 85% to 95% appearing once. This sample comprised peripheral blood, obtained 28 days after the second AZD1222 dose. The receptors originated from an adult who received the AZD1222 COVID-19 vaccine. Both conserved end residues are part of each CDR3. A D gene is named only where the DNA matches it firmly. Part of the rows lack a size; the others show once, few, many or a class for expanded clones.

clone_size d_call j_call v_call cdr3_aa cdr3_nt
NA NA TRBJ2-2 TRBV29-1 CSVGGLLNTGELFF TGCAGCGTTGGGGGTTTACTGAACACCGGGGAGCTGTTTTTT
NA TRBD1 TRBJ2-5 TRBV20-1 CSASGTGGYQETQYF TGCAGTGCTAGTGGGACAGGGGGTTACCAAGAGACCCAGTACTTC
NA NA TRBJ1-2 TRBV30 CAWSVKGTTPSYF TGTGCCTGGAGTGTAAAGGGGACGACACCTTCCTATTTC
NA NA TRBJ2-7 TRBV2 CASSEGDRLLGNEQYF TGTGCCAGCAGTGAAGGGGATCGCCTTCTTGGAAACGAGCAGTACTTC
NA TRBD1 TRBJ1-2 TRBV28 CASSRTGGSGYTF TGTGCCAGCAGTCGGACAGGGGGGAGCGGCTACACCTTC
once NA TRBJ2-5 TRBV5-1 CASSRSGSEETQYF TGCGCCAGCAGTCGATCTGGCAGCGAAGAGACCCAGTACTTC
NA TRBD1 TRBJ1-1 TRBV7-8 CASSLEGQNNPEAFF TGTGCCAGCAGCTTAGAGGGACAGAATAACCCTGAAGCTTTCTTT
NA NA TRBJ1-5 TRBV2 CASSERVGNQPQHF TGTGCCAGCAGTGAGAGGGTGGGCAATCAGCCCCAGCATTTT
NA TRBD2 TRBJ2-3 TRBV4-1 CASSHELAGGEDTQYF TGCGCCAGCAGCCATGAACTAGCGGGAGGCGAGGATACGCAGTATTTT
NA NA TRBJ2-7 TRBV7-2 CASSARSGSSYEQYF TGTGCCAGCAGCGCCCGTAGCGGAAGCTCCTACGAGCAGTACTTC
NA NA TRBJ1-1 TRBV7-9 CASSLTSREDTEAFF TGTGCCAGCAGCTTAACCTCCAGGGAGGACACTGAAGCTTTCTTT
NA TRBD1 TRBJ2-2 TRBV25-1 CASGGQLNTGELFF TGTGCCAGCGGGGGACAGCTTAACACCGGGGAGCTGTTTTTT
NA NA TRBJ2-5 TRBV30 CAWSGPQETQYF TGTGCCTGGAGCGGCCCCCAAGAGACCCAGTACTTC
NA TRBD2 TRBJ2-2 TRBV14 CASSQDLIAGGRTGELFF TGTGCCAGCAGCCAAGATCTAATAGCGGGAGGGCGCACCGGGGAGCTGTTTTTT
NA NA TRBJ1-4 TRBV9 CASSARTATNEKLFF TGTGCCAGCAGCGCCAGGACAGCAACTAATGAAAAACTGTTTTTT
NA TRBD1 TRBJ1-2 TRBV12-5 CASAEGQGVRYTF TGTGCTAGTGCTGAAGGACAGGGCGTCCGCTACACCTTC
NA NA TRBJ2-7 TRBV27 CASSFGRISYEQYF TGTGCCAGCAGTTTCGGGAGAATCTCCTACGAGCAGTACTTC
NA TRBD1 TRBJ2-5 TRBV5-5 CASSGRQGAPGPETQYF TGTGCCAGCAGCGGACGACAGGGGGCGCCCGGACCAGAGACCCAGTACTTC
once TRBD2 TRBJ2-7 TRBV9 CASSDSGTSGSYEQYF TGTGCCAGCAGCGACTCCGGGACTAGCGGCTCCTACGAGCAGTACTTC
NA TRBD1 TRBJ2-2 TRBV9 CASSVQLPDRGDTGELFF TGTGCCAGCAGCGTACAGCTCCCGGACAGGGGGGACACCGGGGAGCTGTTTTTT
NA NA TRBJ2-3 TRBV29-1 CSVATGVRTDTQYF TGCAGCGTTGCGACCGGAGTGCGCACAGATACGCAGTATTTT
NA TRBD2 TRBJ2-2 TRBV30 CAWSTTGLADSTAGELFF TGTGCCTGGAGTACAACGGGACTAGCGGACTCGACGGCCGGGGAGCTGTTTTTT
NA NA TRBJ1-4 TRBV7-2 CASSLSVGATNEKLFF TGTGCCAGCAGCTTATCCGTTGGTGCAACTAATGAAAAACTGTTTTTT
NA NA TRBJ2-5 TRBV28 CASSHQETQYF TGTGCCAGCAGTCACCAAGAGACCCAGTACTTC
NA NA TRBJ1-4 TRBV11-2 CASSLAQNEKLFF TGTGCCAGCAGCTTAGCGCAAAATGAAAAACTGTTTTTT
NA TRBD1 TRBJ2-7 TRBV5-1 CASSKDRDPYEQYF TGCGCCAGCAGCAAAGACAGGGATCCCTACGAGCAGTACTTC
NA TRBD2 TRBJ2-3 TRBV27 CASSPVAGVSTDTQYF TGTGCCAGCAGTCCCGTAGCGGGAGTTAGCACAGATACGCAGTATTTT
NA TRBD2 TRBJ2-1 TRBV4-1 CASSQEGEGRNNEQFF TGCGCCAGCAGCCAAGAGGGGGAGGGGAGGAACAATGAGCAGTTCTTC
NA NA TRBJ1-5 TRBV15 CATTWTHNQPQHF TGTGCCACCACTTGGACTCATAATCAGCCCCAGCATTTT